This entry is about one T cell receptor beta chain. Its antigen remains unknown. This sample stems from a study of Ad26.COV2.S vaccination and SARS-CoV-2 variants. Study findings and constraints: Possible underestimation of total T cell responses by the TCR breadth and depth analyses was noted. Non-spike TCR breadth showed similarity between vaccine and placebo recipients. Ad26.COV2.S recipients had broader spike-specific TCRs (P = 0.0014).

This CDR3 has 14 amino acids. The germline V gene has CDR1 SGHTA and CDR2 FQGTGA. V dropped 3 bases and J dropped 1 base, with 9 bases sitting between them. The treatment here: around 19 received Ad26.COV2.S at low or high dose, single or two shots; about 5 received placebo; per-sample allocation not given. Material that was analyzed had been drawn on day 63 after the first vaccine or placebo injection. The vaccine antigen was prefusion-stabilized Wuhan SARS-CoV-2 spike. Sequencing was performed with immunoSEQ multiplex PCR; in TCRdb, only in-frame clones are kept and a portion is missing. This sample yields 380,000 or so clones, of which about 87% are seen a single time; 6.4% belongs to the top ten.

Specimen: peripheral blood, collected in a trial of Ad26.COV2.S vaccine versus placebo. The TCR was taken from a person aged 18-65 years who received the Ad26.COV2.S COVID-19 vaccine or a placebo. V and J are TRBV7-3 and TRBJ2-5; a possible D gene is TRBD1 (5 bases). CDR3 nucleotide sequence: TGTGCCAGCAGCTTTGGGGCTAGCCAAGAGACCCAGTACTTC. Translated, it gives CASSFGASQETQYF.